This record concerns one T cell receptor beta chain sequence. By share, this clonotype ranks as hyperexpanded (1% or more). Its recognized antigen is unknown. Base quality data are lacking; no much larger clone is found one base away. Preparation of the library involved 5' RACE. TCRbeta was amplified in two rounds of PCR using Phusion High-Fidelity polymerase, and the primers added sample-specific barcodes. To build the TCRbeta libraries, template-switch cDNA synthesis was carried out using SMARTScribe reverse transcriptase along with a TRBC-specific primer. After barcoding, samples were pooled and then prepared using the NEBNext Ultra DNA Library Prep Kit for Illumina. Sequencing of the libraries took place on an Illumina MiSeq using the MiSeq reagent kit v2, 300 cycles. The study's own analysis went as follows. Jemultiplexer demultiplexed the reads by barcode, and MiTCR with default parameters aligned the reads. Non-functional sequences were filtered out with VDJtools, and clonotypes were defined by amino acid sequence, with frequencies based on assigned sequence reads. In the clonal space homeostasis analysis, clonotypes were grouped by frequency into over-represented (0.05-1), large, medium and small bins. TCRdb took the public reads, trimmed them with fastp at Q25, ran MiXCR for clone calling and kept in-frame beta chains. Duplicate CDR3 protein sequences are folded into a single record with the most common DNA and genes. The V and J calls and clone size come from TCRdb's table, not from the authors' own analysis. The table for this sample lists fewer than 1,500 distinct CDR3 sequences; around three fifths of them were counted only once. The ten largest clones add up to 45% to 60% of the sample.

V trim: 7 bases; J trim: 5 bases; unmatched bases: 10. CDR1 and CDR2 are read off the germline V gene as SQVTM and ANQGSEA. From the cysteine through the phenylalanine, the CDR3 covers 13 amino acids. CDR3 DNA is the only sequence kept; it has 39 bases, read in frame from the first base. The source of the sample is a study of MAIT cells during Salmonella Paratyphi A infection (dated by TCRdb to 2015 to 2018). For the wider study: Adult volunteers aged 18 to 60 ingested a single dose of 1-5x10^3 CFU of S. Paratyphi A strain NVGH308. Ciprofloxacin 500 mg twice daily for 14 days, starting at diagnosis, was given to diagnosed volunteers.

Findings and caveats that apply to the study as a whole: MAIT TRBV usage was oligoclonal with a preference for TRBV20 and TRBV6, and infection appeared not to change this usage. Space occupied by over-represented MAIT clonotypes fell significantly from baseline to mid-infection (about 0.15 to 0.11), with no significant post-infection difference. More expansion or contraction among the top five MAIT clonotypes was shown in diagnosed volunteers than in healthy controls (roughly 0.56 versus 0.12), suggesting infection-driven repertoire reshaping. Although the availability of volunteer samples limited sample sizes, the sizes were judged adequate for detecting differences between groups.

The time point label of this sample denotes: after infection, following antibiotic treatment. MAIT cells were defined as Valpha7.2+ CD161+ T cells and were identified and sorted by flow cytometry. Over time, circulating MAIT cell TCRbeta repertoires were profiled in five or six volunteers who came down with enteric fever following controlled oral challenge with live Salmonella Paratyphi A. Every diagnosed volunteer provided MAIT cell samples at three timepoints: pre-infection, mid-infection and post-infection. A diagnosis of enteric fever required Paratyphi A bacteremia and/or a persistent fever above 38 degrees C that lasted more than 12 hours. Challenged volunteers were diagnosed with infection sometime between day 4 and day 7 after challenge. For RNA extraction, between 5,000 and 10,000 MAIT cells from each sample were sorted straight into RNAqueous-Micro lysis buffer. Lymphoprep gradient centrifugation was used to isolate peripheral blood mononuclear cells from both the blood samples and the leukocyte cones. Cells were sorted on either a BD FACSAria Fusion or a BD FACSAria III sorter.

This specimen was MAIT cells from blood, taken at the last sampling point of the challenge study. The sequence derives from a person aged 18 to 75 who was deliberately infected with Salmonella Paratyphi A in a paratyphoid fever challenge study. Recombination joined TRBV29-1 with TRBJ1-1; 7 bases in the junction line up with TRBD1. CDR3 loop: CSARDREGTEAFF. In nucleotides, the sequence is TGCAGCGCAAGAGACAGGGAGGGTACTGAAGCTTTCTTT.